This T cell receptor beta chain was retrieved from a study of T cells in Graves' hyperthyroidism and ophthalmopathy. Findings and caveats of the study: Prediction of ophthalmopathy progression came a median 6.5 months pre-onset.

Recently diagnosed hyperthyroidism of less than 2 months' duration affected patients aged 18 to 65. The study excluded patients with uncontrolled infection, other autoimmune disease, pregnancy or lactation. Each diagnosis was grounded in clinical symptoms, serum thyroxine and TRAb, thyroid ultrasound, and orbital computed tomography. This clonotype came up many times. What it binds is unknown. RNA transcripts served as the template for amplifying TCR beta CDR3 regions. First-round RT-PCR of the TCR CDR3 relied on the HTBI primer set. In TCRdb, the multiplex PCR reads were re-called with MiXCR into one record per CDR3 protein. The sample has hundreds of thousands of distinct CDR3 sequences; 11% to 15% are singletons. This CDR3 spans 14 amino acids. CDR1 and CDR2 from the germline V gene are MNHNY and SVGAGI (reference sequence). V was trimmed by 0 bases and J by 2 bases, leaving 8 bases between them.

Input material: blood. The chain joins TRBV6-6 to TRBJ2-7; maybe TRBD2 (6 bases). The sequence came from a woman between 18 and 29 years old with Graves' hyperthyroidism. The CDR3 nucleotides are TGTGCCAGCAGTTACTCATCGGGGGCCTACGAGCAGTACTTC. Its translation: CASSYSSGAYEQYF.